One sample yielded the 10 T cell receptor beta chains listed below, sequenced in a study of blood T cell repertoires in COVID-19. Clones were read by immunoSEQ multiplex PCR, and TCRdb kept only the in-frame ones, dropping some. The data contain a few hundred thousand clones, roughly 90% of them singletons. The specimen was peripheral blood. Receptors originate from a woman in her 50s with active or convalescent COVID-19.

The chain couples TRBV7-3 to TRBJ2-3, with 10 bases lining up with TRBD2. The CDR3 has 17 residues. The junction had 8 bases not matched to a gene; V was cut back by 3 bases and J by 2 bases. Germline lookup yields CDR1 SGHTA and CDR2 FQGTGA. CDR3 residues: CASSFSPGTSATDTQYF. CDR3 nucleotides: TGTGCCAGCAGCTTTTCCCCCGGGACTAGCGCCACAGATACGCAGTATTTT.

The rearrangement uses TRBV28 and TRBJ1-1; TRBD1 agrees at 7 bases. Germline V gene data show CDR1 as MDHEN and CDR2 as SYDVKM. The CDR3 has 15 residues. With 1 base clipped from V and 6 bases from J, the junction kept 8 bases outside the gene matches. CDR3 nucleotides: TGTGCCAGCAGTTTATTCCCAGGGGGAGGCCCTGAAGCTTTCTTT. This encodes CASSLFPGGGPEAFF.

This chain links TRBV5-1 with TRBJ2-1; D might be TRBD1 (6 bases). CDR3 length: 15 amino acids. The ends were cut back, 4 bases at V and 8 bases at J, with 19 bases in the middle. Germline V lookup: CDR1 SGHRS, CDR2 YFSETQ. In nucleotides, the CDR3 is TGCGCCAGCAGCCCACCGCCGACAGGTGGGGATGAGCAGTTCTTC. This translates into CASSPPPTGGDEQFF.

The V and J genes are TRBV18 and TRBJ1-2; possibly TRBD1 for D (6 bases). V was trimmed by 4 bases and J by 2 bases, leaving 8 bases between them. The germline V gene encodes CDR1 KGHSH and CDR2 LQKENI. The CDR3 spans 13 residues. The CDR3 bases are TGTGCCAGCTCACTGGACAGCAACTATGGCTACACCTTC. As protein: CASSLDSNYGYTF.

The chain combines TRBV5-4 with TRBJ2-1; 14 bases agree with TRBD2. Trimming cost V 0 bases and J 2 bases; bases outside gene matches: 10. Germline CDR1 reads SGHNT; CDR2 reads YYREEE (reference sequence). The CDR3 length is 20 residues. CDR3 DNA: TGTGCCAGCAGCTTGGGACTAGCGGGGGGGCCGGAGAGAACCTACAATGAGCAGTTCTTC. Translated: CASSLGLAGGPERTYNEQFF.

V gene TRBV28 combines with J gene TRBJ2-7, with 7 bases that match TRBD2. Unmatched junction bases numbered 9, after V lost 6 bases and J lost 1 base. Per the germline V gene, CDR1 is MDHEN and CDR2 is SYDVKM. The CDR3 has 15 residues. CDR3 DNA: TGTGCCAGCAGACGAGGGACTACAATTTCCTACGAGCAGTACTTC. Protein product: CASRRGTTISYEQYF.

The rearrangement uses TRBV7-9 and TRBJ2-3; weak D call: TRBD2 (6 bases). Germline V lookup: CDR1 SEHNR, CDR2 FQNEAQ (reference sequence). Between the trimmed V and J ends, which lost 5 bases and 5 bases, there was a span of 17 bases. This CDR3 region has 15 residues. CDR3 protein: CASSPTEGGGDTQYF. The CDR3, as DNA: TGTGCCAGCAGCCCCACCGAGGGAGGTGGAGATACGCAGTATTTT.

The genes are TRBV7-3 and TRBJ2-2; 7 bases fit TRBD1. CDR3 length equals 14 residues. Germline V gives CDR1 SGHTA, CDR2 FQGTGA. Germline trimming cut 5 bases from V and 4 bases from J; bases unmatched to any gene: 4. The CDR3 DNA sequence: TGTGCCAGCAGCCGACAGGGTAGCACCGGGGAGCTGTTTTTT. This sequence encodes CASSRQGSTGELFF.

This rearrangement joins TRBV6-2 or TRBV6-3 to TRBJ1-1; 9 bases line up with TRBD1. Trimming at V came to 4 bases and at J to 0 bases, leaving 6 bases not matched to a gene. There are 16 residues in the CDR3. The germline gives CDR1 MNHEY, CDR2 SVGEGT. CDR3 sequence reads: CASSLTGGDLNTEAFF. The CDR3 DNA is TGTGCCAGCAGTTTAACAGGGGGCGATTTGAACACTGAAGCTTTCTTT.

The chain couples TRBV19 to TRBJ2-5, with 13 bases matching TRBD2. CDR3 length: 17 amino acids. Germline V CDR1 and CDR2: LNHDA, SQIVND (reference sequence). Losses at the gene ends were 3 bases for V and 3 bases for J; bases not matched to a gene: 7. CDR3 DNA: TGTGCCAGTAGTATGGGACTAGCGGGACCCTTAAAAGAGACCCAGTACTTC. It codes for CASSMGLAGPLKETQYF.